This T cell receptor beta chain emerged from a study of identical twins. One entry per CDR3 protein, called by TCRdb with MiXCR from the 5' RACE reads. The table includes hundreds of thousands of distinct CDR3 sequences, about 20% detected once. There are 14 residues in the CDR3. Trimming removed 3 bases from V and 2 bases from J; junction bases left unmatched: 4. The germline V gene encodes CDR1 DFQATT and CDR2 SNEGSKA (reference sequence). This sample also belongs to another study, concerning T cells expressing NK-cell markers.

The V call is TRBV20-1, the J call TRBJ2-7; the match to TRBD2 covers 10 bases. The sample was PBMCs. This sequence was found in a woman aged 18-29 years in good health. The CDR3 region is CSASRSGGAYEQYF. CDR3 in DNA: TGCAGTGCTAGTAGGAGCGGGGGGGCCTACGAGCAGTACTTC.